This T cell receptor (beta chain) is from a study of T cells in women clearing cervical HPV infection. Comments on this clone: The CDR3 end falls 3 residues outside the read, so it is completed with the germline J gene.

Deletions cut 5 bases from V and 5 bases from J, with 15 bases between. CDR1 and CDR2 (germline): SGHAT, FQNNGV. The CDR3 runs to 15 residues. Measured with immunoSEQ multiplex PCR; TCRdb has only the in-frame clones, and not every one. In all, the sample yields under 45,000 clones. The sequencing input was blood buffy coat. The J gene is TRBJ2-2, the V gene TRBV11-2, with a tentative D call TRBD1 (6 bases). The TCR originated in a woman between 18 and 75 years old with a cervical HPV16 infection that either progressed to CIN3+ or cleared (not recorded which). The part of the CDR3 DNA that was read is TGTGCCAGCAGCATACGCACAGGGTTGACCGGGGAG. It encodes CASSIRTGLTGE. Given in full, the CDR3 is CASSIRTGLTGELFF.